This T cell receptor (beta chain) was found in a study of T cells in Graves' hyperthyroidism and ophthalmopathy. The CDR3 is made up of 14 amino acids. Between the trimmed V and J ends, which lost 3 bases and 1 base, there was a span of 9 bases. CDR1 and CDR2 (germline): MNHNS, SASEGT. Regions amplified from RNA transcripts were the TCR beta CDR3 regions. Carried out on the TCR CDR3, a first-round RT-PCR used the HTBI primer set. TCRdb analysed the multiplex PCR reads with MiXCR anew, one entry per CDR3 protein. The sample lists a few hundred thousand distinct CDR3 sequences; approximately 15% were seen once. Study observations and caveats: Ophthalmopathy got predicted by the model a median about 6.5 months before its onset.

Exclusion followed for patients with uncontrolled infection, other autoimmune disease, pregnancy or lactation. The table lists this clonotype with many counts. Its antigen is not known. The TCR originated in a woman aged 40 to 49 with Graves' ophthalmopathy. The source material was blood. The genes are TRBV6-1 and TRBJ1-1; D unresolved. The CDR3 DNA is TGTGCCAGCAGTGACAACTGGGCGAACACTGAAGCTTTCTTT. Encoded protein: CASSDNWANTEAFF.